This TCR beta chain was captured by sequencing in a study of human T cells and chemical hapten exposure. Time point noted: patch test 2, 6 weeks after DPC sensitization. Treatment: therapeutic diphenylcyclopropenone sensitization with weekly scalp DPC. CDR3 length: 14 amino acids. In germline, CDR1 is LGHDT, CDR2 YNNKEL (reference sequence). Trimming pared 0 bases from V and 2 bases from J, leaving 7 bases between. This clonotype was seen repeatedly, ten times or more. TCRdb re-called the RACE reads with MiXCR, one entry per CDR3 protein. The sample carries tens of thousands of distinct CDR3 sequences, around 7.9% recorded once.

This receptor was identified in a woman aged 50 to 65 with alopecia areata. Some clones in this sample may be carry-over from other donors' samples. V gene TRBV3-1 combines with J gene TRBJ1-1; no reliable D call. This material consisted of whole blood, taken in connection with sensitization to the hapten diphenylcyclopropenone (DPC). CDR3 in amino acids: CASSQERRNTEAFF. CDR3 nucleotide sequence: TGTGCCAGCAGCCAAGAAAGGAGAAACACTGAAGCTTTCTTT.